Following are 18 T cell receptor beta chains from one sample sequenced in a study of circulating and synovial CD4+ cells in juvenile arthritis. Some clones are missing from TCRdb's copy, which holds only in-frame ones; the method was immunoSEQ multiplex PCR. Counted here are roughly 32,000 clones, 90% to 95% occurring once; the ten biggest clones make up roughly 0.74%. Material for sequencing was CD4+ T cells from blood. All receptors derive from a human donor with juvenile idiopathic arthritis.

There are a few counts of this clone. V gene TRBV5-8 combines with J gene TRBJ1-4; D gene ambiguous. The CDR3 is made up of 12 amino acids. Trimming removed 1 base at V and 11 bases at J, with 9 bases between. Germline loops: CDR1 SGHTS, CDR2 YDEGEE. In DNA, the CDR3 is TGTGCCAGCAGCTTGCCGGACTACAAACTGTTTTTT. This codes for CASSLPDYKLFF.

This clone appeared once. The gene calls are TRBV5-4 and TRBJ2-3; TRBD2 matches at 10 bases. The CDR3 sequence is 17 residues long. CDR1 and CDR2 from the germline V gene are SGHNT and YYREEE (reference sequence). V shed 1 base and J 5 bases; nucleotides not matched to a gene: 10. In DNA form, the CDR3 reads TGTGCCAGCAGCTTGAAGTCAAGCGGGAGGGCGGGAGATACGCAGTATTTT. This gives the protein CASSLKSSGRAGDTQYF.

Turning to this clone: The same CDR3 arises from other DNA sequences in this sample as well. The chain recombines TRBV6-5 with TRBJ1-6; TRBD1 agrees at 7 bases. Per the germline V gene, CDR1 is MNHEY and CDR2 is SVGAGI. V lost 4 bases, J lost 7 bases, and 7 bases stayed unmatched. This CDR3 spans 15 amino acids. The CDR3 nucleotides read TGTGCCAGCAGTTCAGGGACAGTCCTGAATTCACCCCTCCACTTT. This sequence encodes CASSSGTVLNSPLHF.

V gene TRBV10-3 combines with J gene TRBJ1-1; D is undetermined. Germline V lookup: CDR1 ENHRY, CDR2 SYGVKD. The CDR3 sequence is 14 residues long. V was trimmed by 4 bases and J by 6 bases, leaving 15 bases between them. The CDR3 loop is CAISGVGGTSEAFF. The CDR3 nucleotides read TGTGCCATCAGTGGGGTGGGAGGCACCTCTGAAGCTTTCTTT.

The gene calls are TRBV11-3 and TRBJ2-1; D is ambiguous. The length of the CDR3 is 17 residues. V was pared by 0 bases and J by 0 bases, with 12 bases between. Germline CDR1 is SGHNT and CDR2 is YENEEA. The CDR3 sequence: CASSLDGLASSYNEQFF. The DNA of the CDR3 is TGTGCCAGCAGCTTAGACGGGTTGGCGAGCTCCTACAATGAGCAGTTCTTC.

V is TRBV7-2 and J is TRBJ2-2, with D tentatively TRBD2 (5 bases). The germline V gene encodes CDR1 SGHTA and CDR2 FQGNSA. The V end lost 0 bases, the J end lost 5 bases, and 7 bases lay between the germline ends. The CDR3 is made up of 14 amino acids. CDR3: CASSLARGTGELFF. In nucleotides, the CDR3 is TGTGCCAGCAGCTTAGCGCGAGGGACCGGGGAGCTGTTTTTT.

The chain employs TRBV19 and TRBJ1-6, with D uncertain. V was shortened by 6 bases and J by 10 bases, with 10 bases between the two germline ends. The CDR3 has 12 amino acids. Germline V gene lookup returns CDR1 LNHDA and CDR2 SQIVND (reference sequence). CDR3 protein: CASSPPGSPLHF. As DNA, the CDR3 is TGTGCCAGTAGCCCCCCAGGCTCACCCCTCCACTTT.

The rearrangement links TRBV28 to TRBJ1-2, with D unresolved. This CDR3 has 12 amino acids. V gave up 7 bases and J gave up 4 bases, with 10 bases separating them. Germline V CDR1 and CDR2: MDHEN, SYDVKM. The CDR3 reads CASTDTIYGYTF. The CDR3 bases are TGTGCCAGCACTGACACGATCTATGGCTACACCTTC.

The V gene is TRBV7-2, the J gene TRBJ2-1; the D gene is possibly TRBD1 (5 bases). The CDR3 is made up of 15 amino acids. Trimming left V 3 bases short and J 2 bases short, with 11 bases between. Germline values: CDR1 SGHTA, CDR2 FQGNSA. CDR3 sequence: CASSLDSGTYNEQFF. DNA for the CDR3: TGTGCCAGCAGCTTGGATTCAGGGACCTACAATGAGCAGTTCTTC.

This chain connects TRBV2 to TRBJ2-3, with TRBD2 identical over 9 bases. CDR1 and CDR2 from the germline V gene are SNHLY and FYNNEI. The CDR3 consists of 11 residues. With V trimmed by 8 bases and J by 14 bases, 8 bases remained unmatched. CDR3 DNA: TGTGCCAGCCATCCGGGACTAGCCGCGTATTTT. Protein sequence: CASHPGLAAYF.

A few counts support this clone. V usage is TRBV5-1 and J usage is TRBJ2-1, with D perhaps matching TRBD2 (5 bases). V shed 3 bases and J shed 0 bases, with 19 bases lying between them. The CDR3 runs 18 residues. The V gene's germline CDR1 is SGHRS and CDR2 YFSETQ. CDR3 sequence: CASSYKRGGLNSYNEQFF. CDR3 DNA: TGCGCCAGCAGCTACAAACGCGGCGGGTTGAACTCCTACAATGAGCAGTTCTTC.

Here the CDR3 reads CASSSLRQGTSTDTQYF. The CDR3 DNA sequence: TGTGCCAGTAGTTCATTACGACAGGGAACTAGCACAGATACGCAGTATTTT. The genes are TRBV19 and TRBJ2-3; 7 bases align to TRBD1. Germline loops: CDR1 LNHDA, CDR2 SQIVND (reference sequence). The J segment lost 0 bases and the V segment lost 5 bases, leaving 11 bases of the junction unmatched. CDR3 size: 17 residues.

V usage is TRBV7-2 and J usage is TRBJ2-3; tentative D call: TRBD2 (6 bases). Deletions cut 5 bases from V and 4 bases from J, with 16 bases between. The germline gives CDR1 SGHTA, CDR2 FQGNSA. The CDR3 contains 15 residues. CDR3 protein: CASSIKEGLADTQYF. In DNA form, the CDR3 reads TGTGCCAGCAGCATCAAGGAGGGGTTGGCAGATACGCAGTATTTT.

This chain joins TRBV6-4 and TRBJ1-4, with unresolved D. In germline, CDR1 is MRHNA, CDR2 SNTAGT. The CDR3 length is 10 residues. V was clipped by 6 bases and J by 15 bases, with 11 bases between them. DNA of the CDR3: TGTGCCAGCAGGTTCACGGTCTTGTTTTTT. The encoded protein is CASRFTVLFF.

The chain links TRBV10-3 to TRBJ2-3; 12 bases are a match to TRBD2. Germline V gives CDR1 ENHRY, CDR2 SYGVKD. The CDR3 loop spans 16 amino acids. V dropped 5 bases and J dropped 1; count of bases not matched to a gene: 4. The CDR3 nucleotides are TGTGCCATCAGTCTACCTAGCGGGAGGGGCACAGATACGCAGTATTTT. Amino acid sequence: CAISLPSGRGTDTQYF.

In its sample, this clone was seen once. This likely comes from a read error, as the CDR3 has no conserved phenylalanine or tryptophan at its end. CDR3 sequence reads: CASSLTDRWNNSPLHL. For the CDR3, the DNA is TGTGCCAGCAGTTTAACGGACAGGTGGAATAATTCACCCCTCCACCTT. The V gene is TRBV6-5, the J gene TRBJ1-6, with 7 positions matching TRBD1. From germline, CDR1 is MNHEY and CDR2 SVGAGI. The V segment lost 4 bases and the J segment 5 bases; nucleotides outside the gene matches: 8. This CDR3 has 16 residues.

V gene TRBV10-1 combines with J gene TRBJ1-5; 8 bases match TRBD1. The CDR3 sequence is 16 residues long. V was pared by 5 bases and J by 4 bases, with 10 bases of the junction left unmatched. Germline V gene lookup returns CDR1 WNHNN and CDR2 SYGVQD (reference sequence). The CDR3 coding sequence is TGCGCCAGCAGTCCGGACAGGGAGCAGCCAAATCAGCCCCAGCATTTT. It translates to CASSPDREQPNQPQHF.

The gene calls are TRBV29-1 and TRBJ2-2; TRBD1 aligns across 7 bases. Germline CDR1 reads SQVTM; CDR2 reads ANQGSEA. The CDR3 consists of 12 residues. The V and J ends lost 5 bases and 6 bases, in that order; junction bases with no gene match: 3. The chain's CDR3 is CSVNRGSGELFF. CDR3 DNA sequence: TGCAGCGTTAACAGGGGATCCGGGGAGCTGTTTTTT.